A single sample gave rise to the 18 T cell receptor beta chains below, sequenced in a study of T cell responses to AZD1222 COVID-19 vaccine. Measured with immunoSEQ multiplex PCR; TCRdb has only the in-frame clones, and not every one. This table holds approximately 80,000 clones, 88% found once. The sequencing here drew on peripheral blood, taken on day 0 of MenACWY control vaccination. Receptor source: an adult in good health.

This chain uses TRBV11-2 with TRBJ2-5; 7 bases fit TRBD1. Germline CDR1 and CDR2: SGHAT and FQNNGV. V shed 2 bases and J 2 bases; nucleotides not matched to a gene: 8. The length of the CDR3 is 16 residues. The CDR3 region is CASSLFGDSSQETQYF. CDR3 DNA sequence: TGTGCCAGCAGCTTATTCGGGGACAGTTCGCAAGAGACCCAGTACTTC.

J is TRBJ1-1 and V is TRBV16, with TRBD1 matching 8 bases. Germline CDR1 reads KGHSY; CDR2 reads FQNENV. J lost 4 bases, V lost 4 bases, and 5 bases had no gene match. This CDR3 is built from 14 residues. The CDR3 reads CASSPGQGGTEAFF. The CDR3 nucleotides read TGTGCCAGCAGCCCCGGACAGGGCGGCACTGAAGCTTTCTTT.

This clone was recorded a few times. The chain employs TRBV18 and TRBJ2-5, with TRBD1 matching 9 bases. V was pared by 3 bases and J by 9 bases, with 8 bases of the junction left unmatched. CDR1 is KGHSH and CDR2 is LQKENI in the germline V gene. The CDR3 has 14 amino acids. The CDR3 sequence is CASSPPGQGDSQYF. CDR3 DNA: TGTGCCAGCTCACCCCCGGGACAGGGAGATTCCCAGTACTTC.

V is TRBV19 and J is TRBJ2-5; 8 bases agree with TRBD1. This CDR3 region has 15 residues. Germline assignment: CDR1 LNHDA and CDR2 SQIVND (reference sequence). Trimming removed 6 bases from V and 1 base from J; junction bases left unmatched: 7. This CDR3 reads CASSDRGSLQETQYF. For the CDR3, the DNA is TGTGCCAGTAGCGACAGGGGCAGCCTCCAAGAGACCCAGTACTTC.

Only one count was recorded for this clone. The chain employs TRBV7-2 and TRBJ2-3, with 7 bases identical to TRBD1. Germline CDR1 reads SGHTA; CDR2 reads FQGNSA. The CDR3 runs 17 residues. With 1 base clipped from V and 3 bases from J, the junction kept 10 bases outside the gene matches. CDR3 loop: CASSLGNRGSGTDTQYF. Here the CDR3 DNA reads TGTGCCAGCAGCTTAGGGAACAGGGGAAGTGGAACAGATACGCAGTATTTT. Supplemented by reference TRBV7-2 and TRBJ2-3, the full variable domain reads GAGVSQSPSNKVTEKGKDVELRCDPISGHTALYWYRQSLGQGLEFLIYFQGNSAPDKSGLPSDRFSAERTGGSVSTLTIQRTQQEDSAVYLCASSLGNRGSGTDTQYFGPGTRLTVL.

The V and J genes are TRBV15 and TRBJ1-2, with 8 bases lining up with TRBD1. Per the germline V gene, CDR1 is LNHNV and CDR2 is YYDKDF (reference sequence). This CDR3 is 12 amino acids long. With V trimmed by 4 bases and J by 7 bases, 2 bases remained unmatched. Here the CDR3 DNA reads TGTGCCACCAGCACTGGGACAGGTGGCTACACCTTC. Its translation is CATSTGTGGYTF.

V usage is TRBV28 and J usage is TRBJ1-1; no reliable D call. Germline V gives CDR1 MDHEN, CDR2 SYDVKM. V was shortened by 2 bases and J by 0 bases, with 7 bases between the two germline ends. The CDR3 length is 14 residues. CDR3 nucleotides: TGTGCCAGCAGTTTAGTGCTCATGAACACTGAAGCTTTCTTT. This sequence encodes CASSLVLMNTEAFF.

The chain has TRBV4-3 and TRBJ1-2; D ambiguous. CDR1 and CDR2 from the germline V gene are LGHNA and YSLEER. Trimming cost V 4 bases and J 4 bases, with 10 bases left between them. The CDR3 is 13 amino acids. CDR3 DNA: TGCGCCAGCAGCCTAGGCTCGGGCTATGGCTACACCTTC. It yields the protein CASSLGSGYGYTF.

This chain joins TRBV30 and TRBJ1-1, with 7 bases aligning to TRBD1. CDR3 length equals 16 residues. V dropped 1 base and J dropped 2; count of bases not matched to a gene: 10. Germline V gives CDR1 GTSNPN, CDR2 SVGIG (reference sequence). The CDR3 reads CAWSGGLGGQNTEAFF. The CDR3 region has the DNA TGTGCCTGGAGTGGGGGCTTAGGGGGCCAAAACACTGAAGCTTTCTTT.

This clone was counted a single time. The gene calls are TRBV20-1 and TRBJ2-7; D is undetermined. The CDR3 contains 11 residues. Per the germline V gene, CDR1 is DFQATT and CDR2 is SNEGSKA (reference sequence). Trimming removed 2 bases from V and 4 bases from J, with 6 bases in between. The CDR3 region has the DNA TGCAGTGCTAGACAGGCATACGAGCAGTACTTC. Residues: CSARQAYEQYF.

The chain recombines TRBV2 with TRBJ2-7, with TRBD1 as a possible D gene (5 bases). V was trimmed by 3 bases and J by 3 bases, leaving 9 bases between them. The CDR3 is made up of 13 amino acids. CDR1 and CDR2 from the germline V gene are SNHLY and FYNNEI. The CDR3 DNA reads as TGTGCCAGCAGTGATAGGGGTGGCTACGAGCAGTACTTC. As protein: CASSDRGGYEQYF.

V usage is TRBV25-1 and J usage is TRBJ2-5; 8 positions agree with TRBD2. Germline V gene sequence: CDR1 MGHDK, CDR2 SYGVNS. Germline trimming cut 5 bases from V and 4 bases from J; bases unmatched to any gene: 6. The CDR3 covers 14 residues. The CDR3 here is CASSPAGGRETQYF. In DNA, the CDR3 is TGTGCCAGCAGTCCTGCGGGGGGCAGAGAGACCCAGTACTTC.

This clone was observed a single time. The J gene is TRBJ2-7, the V gene TRBV27, with D perhaps TRBD1 (6 bases). CDR1 MNHEY and CDR2 SMNVEV come from the germline V gene (reference sequence). This CDR3 contains 11 residues. The V end was cut by 5 bases, the J end by 6 bases, with 8 bases between. The CDR3: CASSKQGEQYF. The CDR3 coding sequence is TGTGCCAGCAGTAAACAGGGCGAGCAGTACTTC.

The gene calls are TRBV7-9 and TRBJ2-5; tentatively, D is TRBD1 (5 bases). Germline V gene lookup returns CDR1 SEHNR and CDR2 FQNEAQ (reference sequence). The CDR3 consists of 13 residues. The V and J ends lost 6 bases and 5 bases respectively, with 13 bases between them. The DNA of the CDR3 is TGTGCCAGCAGTGCAGGGTGGCGGGAGACCCAGTACTTC. It yields the protein CASSAGWRETQYF.

This clone showed up just once. The DNA for the CDR3 is TGTGCCAGCACCCGAGGAGGGGAAAGGAACTATGGCTACACCTTC. This sequence encodes CASTRGGERNYGYTF. The rearrangement joins TRBV6-5 to TRBJ1-2; D may be TRBD1 (5 bases). V was clipped by 7 bases and J by 2 bases, with 17 bases between them. CDR1 and CDR2 (germline): MNHEY, SVGAGI. This CDR3 spans 15 amino acids.

The gene calls are TRBV7-9 and TRBJ2-7, with D possibly matching TRBD1 (6 bases). The CDR3 has 15 residues. The V end lost 5 bases, the J end lost 0 bases, and 14 bases lay between the germline ends. Looked up from germline, CDR1 is SEHNR and CDR2 is FQNEAQ (reference sequence). The DNA of the CDR3 is TGTGCCAGCAGCCCCGTCGGGACAAGCTCCTACGAGCAGTACTTC. Translated, it gives CASSPVGTSSYEQYF.

The V call is TRBV3-1 (or the pseudogene TRBV3-2), the J call TRBJ1-4, with D unclear. CDR1 and CDR2 from the germline V gene are LGHDT and YNNKEL (reference sequence). Between the trimmed V and J ends, which lost 1 base and 10 bases, there was a span of 4 bases. The CDR3 runs to 11 residues. The CDR3 DNA is TGTGCCAGCAGCCAAGGGGGAAAACTGTTTTTT. Amino acid sequence: CASSQGGKLFF.

J is TRBJ1-1 and V is TRBV10-3; D gene unclear. The CDR3 runs to 12 residues. The ends were cut back, 4 bases at V and 1 base at J, with 4 bases in the middle. CDR1 ENHRY and CDR2 SYGVKD come from the germline V gene. Written as DNA, the CDR3 is TGTGCCATCAGTGTTGCGAACACTGAAGCTTTCTTT. Amino acids: CAISVANTEAFF.